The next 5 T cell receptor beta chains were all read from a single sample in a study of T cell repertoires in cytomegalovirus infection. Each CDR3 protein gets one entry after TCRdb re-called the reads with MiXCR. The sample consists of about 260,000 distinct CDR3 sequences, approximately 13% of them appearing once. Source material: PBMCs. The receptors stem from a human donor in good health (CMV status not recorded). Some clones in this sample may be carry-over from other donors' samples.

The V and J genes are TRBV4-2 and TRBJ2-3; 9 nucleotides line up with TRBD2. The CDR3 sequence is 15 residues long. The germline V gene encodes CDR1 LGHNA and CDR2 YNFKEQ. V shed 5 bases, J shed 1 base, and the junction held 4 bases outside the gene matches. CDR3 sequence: CASSEERGGTDTQYF. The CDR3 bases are TGTGCCAGCAGCGAGGAGCGGGGGGGCACAGATACGCAGTATTTT.

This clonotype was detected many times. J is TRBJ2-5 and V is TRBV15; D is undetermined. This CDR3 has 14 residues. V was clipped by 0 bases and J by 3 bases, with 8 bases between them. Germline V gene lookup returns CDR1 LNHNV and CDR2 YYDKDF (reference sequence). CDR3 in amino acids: CATSRDGTEETQYF. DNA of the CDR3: TGTGCCACCAGCAGAGACGGAACTGAAGAGACCCAGTACTTC.

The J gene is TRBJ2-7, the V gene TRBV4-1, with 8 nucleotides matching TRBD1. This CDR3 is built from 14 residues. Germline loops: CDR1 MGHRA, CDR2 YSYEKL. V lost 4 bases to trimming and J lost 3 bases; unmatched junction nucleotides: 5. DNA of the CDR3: TGCGCCAGCAGCCCCCTAGGACAGGGCTACGAGCAGTACTTC. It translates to CASSPLGQGYEQYF.

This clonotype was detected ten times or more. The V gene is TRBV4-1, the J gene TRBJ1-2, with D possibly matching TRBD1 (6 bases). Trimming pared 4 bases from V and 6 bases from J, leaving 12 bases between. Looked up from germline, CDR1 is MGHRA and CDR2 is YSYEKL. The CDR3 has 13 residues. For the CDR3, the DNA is TGCGCCAGCAGCCCCAGGAGGGGGGATGGCTACACCTTC. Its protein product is CASSPRRGDGYTF.

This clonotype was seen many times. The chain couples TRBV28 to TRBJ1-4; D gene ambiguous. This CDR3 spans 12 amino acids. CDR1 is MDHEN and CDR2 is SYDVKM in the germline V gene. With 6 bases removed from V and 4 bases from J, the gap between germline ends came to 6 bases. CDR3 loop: CASRAVNEKLFF. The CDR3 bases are TGTGCCAGCAGGGCGGTTAATGAAAAACTGTTTTTT.